The 28 T cell receptor beta chains below come from one sample, sequenced in a study of blood T cell repertoires in COVID-19. Libraries were prepared by immunoSEQ multiplex PCR; TCRdb keeps only in-frame clonotypes and omits some of them. The sample includes 150,000 or so clones, about nine tenths of them seen just once. The sample taken for sequencing was peripheral blood. These receptor sequences come from a man aged 55-75 years with active or convalescent COVID-19.

This rearrangement joins TRBV10-2 to TRBJ1-6, with D possibly matching TRBD1 (6 bases). From germline, CDR1 is WSHSY and CDR2 SAAADI. With 2 bases removed from V and 10 bases from J, the gap between germline ends came to 12 bases. The CDR3 is 14 amino acids. The CDR3 spells CASSEDQGRSPLHF. CDR3 DNA: TGCGCCAGCAGTGAGGACCAGGGGAGATCACCCCTCCACTTT.

The rearrangement joins TRBV20-1 to TRBJ2-1; D uncertain. CDR1 DFQATT and CDR2 SNEGSKA come from the germline V gene (reference sequence). Trimming removed 4 bases at V and 0 bases at J, with 13 bases between. The CDR3 is 15 residues long. The CDR3 region is CSATEARSSYNEQFF. The CDR3 DNA is TGCAGTGCTACTGAGGCTAGAAGCTCCTACAATGAGCAGTTCTTC.

This clone was found once. This chain links TRBV9 with TRBJ2-7, with 7 bases aligning to TRBD1. Trimming took 0 bases from V and 5 from J; bases not matched to a gene: 5. Per the germline V gene, CDR1 is SGDLS and CDR2 is YYNGEE. There are 14 residues in the CDR3. The CDR3 nucleotides read TGTGCCAGCAGCGTAGAGGGACAGACGGACGAGCAGTACTTC. Its protein is CASSVEGQTDEQYF.

The chain carries TRBV7-2 and TRBJ2-7; the D is unclear. Germline CDR1 SGHTA, CDR2 FQGNSA. This CDR3 is built from 14 residues. Trimming shortened V by 1 base and J by 0 bases, and 7 bases separated the two germline ends. CDR3 sequence reads: CASSLVAVSYEQYF. The CDR3 nucleotides are TGTGCCAGCAGCTTAGTTGCGGTCTCCTACGAGCAGTACTTC.

The genes are TRBV4-1 and TRBJ2-7; 7 nucleotides agree with TRBD1. The CDR3 is 15 amino acids. J lost 4 bases, V lost 4 bases, and 10 bases had no gene match. CDR1 and CDR2 (germline): MGHRA, YSYEKL. CDR3 sequence (DNA): TGCGCCAGCAGCCTCCGGACAGGAAGGGAATACGAGCAGTACTTC. Translation: CASSLRTGREYEQYF.

The gene calls are TRBV28 and TRBJ2-5, with 13 bases that match TRBD2. CDR3 length: 15 amino acids. Trimming at V came to 5 bases and at J to 5 bases, leaving 5 bases not matched to a gene. Per the germline V gene, CDR1 is MDHEN and CDR2 is SYDVKM. CDR3 DNA sequence: TGTGCCAGCAGTACTAGCGGGGGGGTCCGCGAGACCCAGTACTTC. Protein product: CASSTSGGVRETQYF. The whole variable domain, filled in from reference TRBV28 and TRBJ2-5, reads DVKVTQSSRYLVKRTGEKVFLECVQDMDHENMFWYRQDPGLGLRLIYFSYDVKMKEKGDIPEGYSVSREKKERFSLILESASTNQTSMYLCASSTSGGVRETQYFGPGTRLLVL.

This clone was found once. The chain has TRBV27 and TRBJ2-7; possibly TRBD1 for D (6 bases). The CDR3 runs 14 residues. Germline V gives CDR1 MNHEY, CDR2 SMNVEV (reference sequence). With 4 bases removed from V and 4 bases from J, the gap between germline ends came to 14 bases. This CDR3 reads CASSSWDTPYEQYF. The CDR3 DNA sequence: TGTGCCAGCAGTTCATGGGACACACCATACGAGCAGTACTTC.

The chain combines TRBV7-9 with TRBJ2-5; weak D call: TRBD2 (5 bases). This CDR3 has 14 amino acids. Germline V gene data show CDR1 as SEHNR and CDR2 as FQNEAQ (reference sequence). V lost 5 bases and J lost 7, with 17 bases in between. This CDR3 reads CASSPPGVIGTQYF. The CDR3 DNA is TGTGCCAGCAGCCCCCCCGGGGTCATAGGGACCCAGTACTTC. Drawing the rest from reference TRBV7-9 and TRBJ2-5, the complete variable domain is DTGVSQNPRHKITKRGQNVTFRCDPISEHNRLYWYRQTLGQGPEFLTYFQNEAQLEKSRLLSDRFSAERPKGSFSTLEIQRTEQGDSAMYLCASSPPGVIGTQYFGPGTRLLVL.

The chain has TRBV28 and TRBJ1-6, with TRBD1 matching over 9 bases. This CDR3 is built from 14 residues. Germline V CDR1 and CDR2: MDHEN, SYDVKM. Unmatched junction bases numbered 4, after V lost 8 bases and J lost 5 bases. CDR3 protein: CASRQGGNNSPLHF. CDR3 in DNA: TGTGCCAGCCGACAGGGGGGGAATAATTCACCCCTCCACTTT.

The gene calls are TRBV5-1 and TRBJ2-1; 7 nucleotides align to TRBD2. Germline loops: CDR1 SGHRS, CDR2 YFSETQ. The V and J ends lost 4 bases and 5 bases, in that order; junction bases with no gene match: 12. The CDR3 has 16 residues. CDR3 DNA sequence: TGCGCCAGCAGCCCCAGGGTGGGCGGGGGAAACAATGAGCAGTTCTTC. It translates to CASSPRVGGGNNEQFF.

As concerns this clone: Other DNA sequences in the same sample also yield this CDR3. This CDR3 reads CASSLGGTANTEAFF. DNA for the CDR3: TGCGCCAGCAGCTTGGGCGGGACAGCGAACACTGAAGCTTTCTTT. The rearrangement uses TRBV5-1 and TRBJ1-1, with 7 bases lining up with TRBD1. The CDR3 length is 15 residues. The V and J ends lost 0 bases and 1 base, in that order; junction bases with no gene match: 3. CDR1 is SGHRS and CDR2 is YFSETQ in the germline V gene.

The chain links TRBV7-2 to TRBJ2-7; D remains unclear. Germline CDR1 is SGHTA and CDR2 is FQGNSA. This CDR3 is 12 amino acids long. Trimming shortened V by 5 bases and J by 12 bases, and 17 bases separated the two germline ends. The CDR3 here is CASSPRSGRRYF. As DNA, the CDR3 is TGTGCCAGCAGCCCCAGGTCCGGCCGGCGGTACTTC. Using reference TRBV7-2 and TRBJ2-7 for the parts outside the CDR3, the full variable domain is GAGVSQSPSNKVTEKGKDVELRCDPISGHTALYWYRQSLGQGLEFLIYFQGNSAPDKSGLPSDRFSAERTGGSVSTLTIQRTQQEDSAVYLCASSPRSGRRYFGPGTRLTVT.

This clone showed up just once. J is TRBJ2-2 and V is TRBV19; 7 bases agree with TRBD1. The germline CDR1 and CDR2 sequences are LNHDA and SQIVND (reference sequence). The ends lost 5 bases at V and 6 bases at J; junction bases unmatched: 6. This CDR3 comprises 14 residues. CDR3 residues: CASSLGQGAGELFF. The CDR3 DNA follows: TGTGCCAGTAGTCTTGGGCAGGGGGCCGGGGAGCTGTTTTTT.

This clone occurred a few times. The chain joins TRBV7-2 to TRBJ1-5; 7 bases are shared with TRBD1. CDR1 is SGHTA and CDR2 is FQGNSA in the germline V gene. The J segment lost 1 base and the V segment lost 5 bases, leaving 8 bases of the junction unmatched. This CDR3 has 16 amino acids. CDR3 amino acids: CASSPWDRQSNQPQHF. DNA of the CDR3: TGTGCCAGCAGCCCTTGGGACAGACAGAGCAATCAGCCCCAGCATTTT.

This clone was found once. The chain links TRBV7-9 to TRBJ1-2; 7 nucleotides align to TRBD1. V lost 4 bases to trimming and J lost 8 bases; unmatched junction nucleotides: 10. Germline V gene lookup returns CDR1 SEHNR and CDR2 FQNEAQ (reference sequence). This CDR3 spans 14 amino acids. The CDR3 DNA sequence: TGTGCCAGCAGCTCGGGACAGCCCAAAGGGGGCTACACCTTC. Translated: CASSSGQPKGGYTF.

This clone occurred once. The J gene is TRBJ1-5, the V gene TRBV19; D gene ambiguous. CDR1 is LNHDA and CDR2 is SQIVND in the germline V gene (reference sequence). Deletions cut 9 bases from V and 3 bases from J, with 15 bases between. The CDR3 covers 14 residues. The CDR3 DNA reads as TGTGCCAGCAGTGGCCCAACCCCCAATCAGCCCCAGCATTTT. Its translation is CASSGPTPNQPQHF.

The DNA for the CDR3 is TGTGCCACCAGTGATCCAGGACAGGGGGCTAGCACAGATACGCAGTATTTT. It is translated as CATSDPGQGASTDTQYF. The chain has TRBV24-1 and TRBJ2-3; 11 bases are shared with TRBD1. Germline-derived CDR1 and CDR2 are KGHDR and SFDVKD. The CDR3 runs to 17 residues. The junction had 4 bases not matched to a gene; V was cut back by 3 bases and J by 0 bases.

The count of this clone is one. The rearrangement links TRBV28 to TRBJ2-1, with 9 positions matching TRBD1. This CDR3 spans 16 amino acids. V was pared by 5 bases and J by 7 bases, with 12 bases of the junction left unmatched. Germline CDR1 is MDHEN and CDR2 is SYDVKM. CDR3 protein: CASSATPGTGLNEQFF. The CDR3 nucleotides are TGTGCCAGCAGTGCCACGCCCGGGACAGGGCTGAATGAGCAGTTCTTC.

The chain has TRBV7-2 and TRBJ1-5, with D hard to call. The CDR3 covers 15 residues. CDR1 and CDR2 (germline): SGHTA, FQGNSA. Trimming took off 1 base at V and 4 bases at J, with 11 bases between the two ends. The CDR3 DNA sequence: TGTGCCAGCAGCTTAGGATCCAGTGATAATCAGCCCCAGCATTTT. As protein: CASSLGSSDNQPQHF.

V is TRBV19 and J is TRBJ2-3; weak D call: TRBD2 (6 bases). The CDR3 runs to 17 residues. Looked up from germline, CDR1 is LNHDA and CDR2 is SQIVND (reference sequence). V was pared by 2 bases and J by 0 bases, with 15 bases between. The chain's CDR3 is CASSIHLAGPSTDTQYF. Written as DNA, the CDR3 is TGTGCCAGTAGTATACATTTGGCGGGACCGAGCACAGATACGCAGTATTTT.

V gene TRBV5-8 combines with J gene TRBJ2-1; 7 bases fit TRBD1. Germline V gives CDR1 SGHTS, CDR2 YDEGEE. The CDR3 has 15 residues. The ends lost 5 bases at V and 3 bases at J; junction bases unmatched: 8. CDR3 loop: CASSLRGQFYNEQFF. The CDR3 DNA reads TGTGCCAGCAGTCTAAGGGGGCAGTTCTACAATGAGCAGTTCTTC. Variable domain in full (rest from reference TRBV5-8 and TRBJ2-1): EAGVTQSPTHLIKTRGQQATLRCSPISGHTSVYWYQQALGLGLQFLLWYDEGEERNRGNFPPRFSGRQFPNYSSELNVNALELEDSALYLCASSLRGQFYNEQFFGPGTRLTVL.

To note about this clone: Relative to the germline gene, one junction end is altered; a read error may explain this. This chain connects TRBV3-1 (or the pseudogene TRBV3-2) to TRBJ2-7; 7 bases map to TRBD1. The CDR3 sequence is 14 residues long. Germline V gene lookup returns CDR1 LGHDT and CDR2 YNNKEL (reference sequence). The CDR3 nucleotides are TGTGCAAGCAGGTCGGGACAGCCACCCTACGAGCAGTACTTC. It codes for CASRSGQPPYEQYF.

The chain links TRBV5-6 to TRBJ1-1, with TRBD1 identical over 8 bases. CDR3 size: 15 residues. V trimming: 4 bases; J trimming: 0 bases; junction bases outside the gene matches: 5. Germline lookup yields CDR1 SGHDT and CDR2 YYEEEE. CDR3 sequence reads: CASSLQDRVNTEAFF. The CDR3 DNA reads TGTGCCAGCAGCCTGCAGGACAGGGTGAACACTGAAGCTTTCTTT.

The chain employs TRBV6-4 and TRBJ1-2; 7 bases agree with TRBD1. CDR1 and CDR2 from the germline V gene are MRHNA and SNTAGT. The CDR3 has 13 amino acids. Trimming at V came to 6 bases and at J to 2 bases, leaving 3 bases not matched to a gene. The CDR3 DNA follows: TGTGCCAGCAGACAGGGGCTCAACTATGGCTACACCTTC. Encoded protein: CASRQGLNYGYTF.

The chain combines TRBV7-6 with TRBJ1-1; tentatively, D is TRBD1 (5 bases). V lost 2 bases and J 0 bases, leaving 10 bases between the germline ends. Germline loops: CDR1 SGHVS, CDR2 FNYEAQ. The CDR3 has 15 amino acids. Here the CDR3 DNA reads TGTGCCAGCAGCTTAATGACAGAGATGAACACTGAAGCTTTCTTT. It yields the protein CASSLMTEMNTEAFF. Supplemented by reference TRBV7-6 and TRBJ1-1, the full variable domain reads GAGVSQSPRYKVTKRGQDVALRCDPISGHVSLYWYRQALGQGPEFLTYFNYEAQQDKSGLPNDRFSAERPEGSISTLTIQRTEQRDSAMYRCASSLMTEMNTEAFFGQGTRLTVV.

CDR3 loop: CASSLRDKQPQHF. The CDR3 coding sequence is TGTGCCAGCAGTTTGAGGGATAAACAGCCCCAGCATTTT. V and J are TRBV27 and TRBJ1-5; D uncertain. This CDR3 spans 13 amino acids. Per the germline V gene, CDR1 is MNHEY and CDR2 is SMNVEV (reference sequence). V was cut by 3 bases and J by 7 bases, with 10 bases left in between.

The genes are TRBV28 and TRBJ1-1, with 7 bases aligning to TRBD1. Germline V gene lookup returns CDR1 MDHEN and CDR2 SYDVKM. Unmatched junction bases numbered 11, after V lost 10 bases and J lost 3 bases. The CDR3 is 14 amino acids. The CDR3 spells CATRQGRDHTEAFF. The CDR3 coding sequence is TGTGCCACCAGACAGGGTAGGGATCACACTGAAGCTTTCTTT.

This clone was counted a few times. This chain connects TRBV6-5 to TRBJ1-1, with D uncertain. The germline gives CDR1 MNHEY, CDR2 SVGAGI. V dropped 6 bases and J dropped 2 bases, with 10 bases sitting between them. This CDR3 comprises 13 residues. In nucleotides, the CDR3 is TGTGCCAGCAGAAAGCGGGTTAACACTGAAGCTTTCTTT. This encodes CASRKRVNTEAFF.